The clone carrying this T cell receptor beta chain was seen a handful of times. Its specificity is not known. The use of a sample-barcoded 5' primer and a J-beta primer mix characterized a second PCR of about 6 to 12 cycles. All cDNA molecules were each tagged by a template-switch adaptor with 12 random nucleotides. Sequencing recovered at least 3 million CDR3-containing paired-end reads from each sample. TCRdb reanalysed the 5' RACE reads using MiXCR and keeps one entry per CDR3 protein. The sample comprises about 780,000 distinct CDR3 sequences, 25% to 30% of which are singletons, and about 3% rests with the top ten. The source of the sample is a study of blood T cells in healthy people across ages. Regarding the study as a whole: Using unsorted PBMCs precluded a conclusive naive versus antigen-experienced comparison.

The CDR3 contains 16 residues. V lost 0 bases to trimming and J lost 4 bases; unmatched junction nucleotides: 5. The germline V gene encodes CDR1 MNHNY and CDR2 SVGAGI (reference sequence). This sample also belongs to another study, concerning T cells of mothers and their children.

The genes are TRBV6-6 and TRBJ2-5; TRBD2 matches 10 bases. The source material was blood. This clonotype was sampled from a boy younger than 18 in good health. CDR3 protein: CASSYSWTSGLETQYF. Written as DNA, the CDR3 is TGTGCCAGCAGTTACTCGTGGACTAGCGGCTTAGAGACCCAGTACTTC.